The 30 T cell receptor beta chains below all came from one sample that was sequenced in a study of blood T cell repertoires in COVID-19. Assay used: immunoSEQ multiplex PCR; TCRdb lists only in-frame clones, some missing. The sample contains 200,000 to 250,000 clones, roughly four fifths of which appear only once. Material: PBMCs or T cells enriched from blood (not recorded which). The receptors derive from a man aged 55 to 70 who had recovered from COVID-19.

This chain connects TRBV12-3 or TRBV12-4 to TRBJ2-7, with 10 positions matching TRBD1. V shed 5 bases and J 6 bases; nucleotides not matched to a gene: 4. The CDR3 is 13 amino acids. CDR3 region: CASSRGQGSEQYF. CDR3 in DNA: TGTGCCAGCAGTAGGGGACAGGGGAGCGAGCAGTACTTC.

CDR3 coding DNA: TGTGCCAGCAGCCTACAGGGGGTCGGCTACACCTTC. Translated, it gives CASSLQGVGYTF. The chain joins TRBV11-2 to TRBJ1-2, with 8 bases fitting TRBD1. Unmatched junction bases numbered 4, after V lost 5 bases and J lost 8 bases. Per germline, CDR1 SGHAT and CDR2 FQNNGV. This CDR3 is built from 12 residues.

The chain uses TRBV15 and TRBJ2-4, with 7 positions matching TRBD1. The CDR3 loop spans 16 amino acids. J gave up 1 base and V 3 bases, and 6 bases lay outside the gene matches. In germline, CDR1 is LNHNV, CDR2 YYDKDF (reference sequence). The chain's CDR3 is CATSRDTGEAKNIQYF. CDR3 nucleotide sequence: TGTGCCACCAGCAGGGACACAGGGGAGGCCAAAAACATTCAGTACTTC.

The V call is TRBV12-3 or TRBV12-4, the J call TRBJ1-1; TRBD1 might be the D (6 bases). The CDR3 has 13 residues. Between the trimmed V and J ends, which lost 5 bases and 6 bases, there was a span of 13 bases. Here the CDR3 reads CASSPGRGPEAFF. The CDR3 DNA is TGTGCCAGCAGTCCGGGGCGGGGGCCTGAAGCTTTCTTT.

The chain has TRBV10-3 and TRBJ2-6; 11 bases fit TRBD1. CDR1 and CDR2 (germline): ENHRY, SYGVKD. V was pared by 8 bases and J by 0 bases, with 6 bases of the junction left unmatched. The CDR3 has 17 residues. The CDR3 region has the DNA TGTGCCATCGGGGCCGGGACAGGGGGCTCTGGGGCCAACGTCCTGACTTTC. Protein sequence: CAIGAGTGGSGANVLTF.

This sequence joins TRBV11-2 and TRBJ2-5; 7 bases fit TRBD1. The CDR3 sequence is 17 residues long. Looked up from germline, CDR1 is SGHAT and CDR2 is FQNNGV. V lost 7 bases to trimming and J lost 1 base; unmatched junction nucleotides: 15. In nucleotides, the CDR3 is TGTGCCAGCAAACCAGGGGGTCAGAACATACCCCAAGAGACCCAGTACTTC. This codes for CASKPGGQNIPQETQYF.

The rearrangement uses TRBV9 and TRBJ2-3, with D possibly being TRBD1 (6 bases). Germline assignment: CDR1 SGDLS and CDR2 YYNGEE. The CDR3 is made up of 16 amino acids. Deletions cut 4 bases from V and 0 bases from J, with 15 bases between. The CDR3 nucleotides are TGTGCCAGCAGCCCCAGACAGGATTCTAGCACAGATACGCAGTATTTT. Translating it yields CASSPRQDSSTDTQYF. Full variable domain (missing parts from reference TRBV9 and TRBJ2-3): DSGVTQTPKHLITATGQRVTLRCSPRSGDLSVYWYQQSLDQGLQFLIQYYNGEERAKGNILERFSAQQFPDLHSELNLSSLELGDSALYFCASSPRQDSSTDTQYFGPGTRLTVL.

The chain carries TRBV5-1 and TRBJ2-3; perhaps TRBD2 as D (6 bases). CDR3 length equals 14 residues. The V and J ends lost 5 bases and 1 base respectively, with 11 bases between them. Germline assignment: CDR1 SGHRS and CDR2 YFSETQ. The CDR3 DNA follows: TGCGCCAGCAGTTCGGAGCGGGGCACAGATACGCAGTATTTT. This gives the protein CASSSERGTDTQYF.

This chain uses TRBV15 with TRBJ2-1, with a possible D match to TRBD1 (6 bases). V was clipped by 1 base and J by 3 bases, with 13 bases between them. This CDR3 spans 16 amino acids. Per germline, CDR1 LNHNV and CDR2 YYDKDF (reference sequence). CDR3 sequence reads: CATSRALRGNYNEQFF. DNA of the CDR3: TGTGCCACCAGCAGAGCCTTGAGGGGGAACTACAATGAGCAGTTCTTC. The full variable domain, with the rest looked up from reference TRBV15 and TRBJ2-1, is DAMVIQNPRYQVTQFGKPVTLSCSQTLNHNVMYWYQQKSSQAPKLLFHYYDKDFNNEADTPDNFQSRRPNTSFCFLDIRSPGLGDTAMYLCATSRALRGNYNEQFFGPGTRLTVL.

This clone was seen at least ten times. The rearrangement uses TRBV18 and TRBJ1-1; D is perhaps TRBD1 (5 bases). This CDR3 is built from 13 residues. The germline V gene has CDR1 KGHSH and CDR2 LQKENI. Trimming stripped 2 bases from V and 6 bases from J, with 10 bases between. The CDR3 region is CASSPGAGAEAFF. DNA of the CDR3: TGTGCCAGCTCACCAGGGGCAGGTGCTGAAGCTTTCTTT.

This sequence joins TRBV30 and TRBJ1-5, with a weak D call TRBD1 (6 bases). The CDR3 is 15 amino acids. The germline V gene encodes CDR1 GTSNPN and CDR2 SVGIG (reference sequence). The V end lost 2 bases, the J end lost 6 bases, and 17 bases lay between the germline ends. The CDR3 DNA reads as TGTGCCTGGAGTCGGGGGGCAGGGGTGGGTCAGCCCCAGCATTTT. This codes for CAWSRGAGVGQPQHF.

The chain recombines TRBV5-1 with TRBJ1-1; 9 positions match TRBD1. The CDR3 has 14 residues. CDR1 is SGHRS, CDR2 YFSETQ, per germline. The trim removed 4 bases at V and 4 bases at J, leaving 5 bases unmatched. This CDR3 reads CASSPGTGSTEAFF. CDR3 coding DNA: TGCGCCAGCAGCCCAGGGACAGGGAGCACTGAAGCTTTCTTT.

This clone was detected a few times. This chain connects TRBV27 to TRBJ2-3; no clear D gene. CDR3 length: 16 amino acids. The V end lost 2 bases, the J end lost 4 bases, and 16 bases lay between the germline ends. The germline V gene encodes CDR1 MNHEY and CDR2 SMNVEV (reference sequence). Written as DNA, the CDR3 is TGTGCCAGCAGTTTAGCGTCTAGAGGTGCGTCAGATACGCAGTATTTT. It translates to CASSLASRGASDTQYF.

The chain recombines TRBV29-1 with TRBJ1-1, with 9 bases that match TRBD1. CDR3 size: 13 residues. V lost 6 bases, J lost 3 bases, and 5 bases stayed unmatched. Germline assignment: CDR1 SQVTM and CDR2 ANQGSEA. CDR3 in amino acids: CSVRTGAYTEAFF. Here the CDR3 DNA reads TGCAGCGTGAGGACAGGGGCCTACACTGAAGCTTTCTTT. Filled out from reference TRBV29-1 and TRBJ1-1, the complete variable domain reads SAVISQKPSRDICQRGTSLTIQCQVDSQVTMMFWYRQQPGQSLTLIATANQGSEATYESGFVIDKFPISRPNLTFSTLTVSNMSPEDSSIYLCSVRTGAYTEAFFGQGTRLTVV.

This clone has a single count. The chain uses TRBV7-2 and TRBJ1-2, with D unclear. V gave up 0 bases and J gave up 0 bases, with 8 bases separating them. Per the germline V gene, CDR1 is SGHTA and CDR2 is FQGNSA. The CDR3 runs 15 residues. CDR3 amino acids: CASSLAGQANYGYTF. CDR3 bases: TGTGCCAGCAGCTTAGCGGGCCAGGCTAACTATGGCTACACCTTC.

This clone was found a few times. The chain combines TRBV6-5 with TRBJ2-6, with D unclear. The CDR3 covers 14 residues. V was clipped by 5 bases and J by 2 bases, with 7 bases between them. The germline CDR1 and CDR2 sequences are MNHEY and SVGAGI. The CDR3 region has the DNA TGTGCCAGCAGTCCCCAGGCTGGGGCCAACGTCCTGACTTTC. This gives the protein CASSPQAGANVLTF.

This clone has a handful of counts. The chain carries TRBV18 and TRBJ1-1; 9 bases agree with TRBD1. CDR1 KGHSH and CDR2 LQKENI come from the germline V gene. Trimming cost V 3 bases and J 1 base; bases outside gene matches: 12. The CDR3 is 18 residues long. The CDR3 region is CASSPRITGGDGNTEAFF. CDR3 DNA: TGTGCCAGCTCACCGCGAATAACAGGGGGCGACGGGAACACTGAAGCTTTCTTT.

The chain carries TRBV27 and TRBJ1-6; D might be TRBD1 (6 bases). This CDR3 comprises 14 residues. Germline-derived CDR1 and CDR2 are MNHEY and SMNVEV (reference sequence). V lost 6 bases to trimming and J lost 13 bases, with 19 bases between them. The CDR3 loop reads CASSRAQGYFPLHF. CDR3 DNA sequence: TGTGCCAGCAGCCGGGCCCAGGGGTATTTTCCCCTCCACTTT.

The V gene is TRBV11-2, the J gene TRBJ2-2; 11 positions agree with TRBD2. The CDR3 is 16 residues long. Germline V lookup: CDR1 SGHAT, CDR2 FQNNGV. Trimming cost V 5 bases and J 4 bases; bases outside gene matches: 6. CDR3 sequence: CASSQTSGGFTGELFF. CDR3 bases: TGTGCCAGCAGCCAAACTAGCGGGGGTTTCACCGGGGAGCTGTTTTTT.

The CDR3 nucleotides are TGTGCCAGTAGTGAGACTAGGAGTGAGACCCAGTACTTC. Its protein product is CASSETRSETQYF. The rearrangement joins TRBV19 to TRBJ2-5, with D possibly TRBD2 on 6 matching bases. The CDR3 covers 13 residues. Per germline, CDR1 LNHDA and CDR2 SQIVND (reference sequence). V shed 5 bases and J shed 5 bases, with 12 bases lying between them.

The chain has TRBV9 and TRBJ1-2, with D possibly being TRBD1 (6 bases). Trimming removed 1 base from V and 3 bases from J, with 10 bases in between. This CDR3 is 14 amino acids long. The germline CDR1 and CDR2 sequences are SGDLS and YYNGEE. The CDR3 spells CASSVLDRDYGYTF. CDR3 nucleotides: TGTGCCAGCAGCGTATTGGACAGAGACTATGGCTACACCTTC.

The chain has TRBV7-9 and TRBJ1-2, with 7 bases aligning to TRBD1. CDR1 SEHNR and CDR2 FQNEAQ come from the germline V gene (reference sequence). Trimming at V came to 5 bases and at J to 10 bases, leaving 7 bases not matched to a gene. CDR3 length equals 12 residues. In DNA form, the CDR3 reads TGTGCCAGCAGCATCGGACAGGTTGACTACACCTTC. Translation: CASSIGQVDYTF. Full variable domain (rest looked up from reference TRBV7-9 and TRBJ1-2): DTGVSQNPRHKITKRGQNVTFRCDPISEHNRLYWYRQTLGQGPEFLTYFQNEAQLEKSRLLSDRFSAERPKGSFSTLEIQRTEQGDSAMYLCASSIGQVDYTFGSGTRLTVV.

This clone was seen only once. This rearrangement joins TRBV6-5 to TRBJ2-7, with 8 bases lining up with TRBD1. Per the germline V gene, CDR1 is MNHEY and CDR2 is SVGAGI. The CDR3 has 14 residues. The trim removed 6 bases at V and 6 bases at J, leaving 10 bases unmatched. CDR3 coding DNA: TGTGCCAGCAGACAACCGACAGGGGCTAGCGAGCAGTACTTC. It specifies CASRQPTGASEQYF.

This clone was counted only a few times. CDR3 coding DNA: TGTGCCAGCAGCTGGGCTCAAGAGACCCAGTACTTC. The encoded protein is CASSWAQETQYF. V usage is TRBV5-5 and J usage is TRBJ2-5; D not certain. V lost 3 bases and J lost 2, with 5 bases in between. The CDR3 contains 12 residues. Per the germline V gene, CDR1 is SGHKS and CDR2 is YYEKEE (reference sequence).

The chain is built from TRBV6-5 and TRBJ1-1; 12 bases align to TRBD1. Losses at the gene ends were 2 bases for V and 10 bases for J; bases not matched to a gene: 5. CDR3 size: 14 residues. The germline V gene has CDR1 MNHEY and CDR2 SVGAGI. The CDR3 spells CASSYGTGGLVAFF. In DNA, the CDR3 is TGTGCCAGCAGTTACGGGACAGGGGGCTTAGTAGCTTTCTTT.

CDR3 region: CASSFGQGAYNEQFF. CDR3 bases: TGTGCCAGCAGCTTCGGACAGGGGGCCTACAATGAGCAGTTCTTC. The chain employs TRBV13 and TRBJ2-1, with 10 bases fitting TRBD1. CDR3 size: 15 residues. Germline trimming cut 3 bases from V and 2 bases from J; bases unmatched to any gene: 1. The germline V gene has CDR1 PRHDT and CDR2 FYEKMQ (reference sequence). Full variable domain (remainder filled in from reference TRBV13 and TRBJ2-1): AAGVIQSPRHLIKEKRETATLKCYPIPRHDTVYWYQQGPGQDPQFLISFYEKMQSDKGSIPDRFSAQQFSDYHSELNMSSLELGDSALYFCASSFGQGAYNEQFFGPGTRLTVL.

The genes are TRBV6-2 or TRBV6-3 and TRBJ2-1; 14 bases fit TRBD2. The CDR3 spans 17 residues. J lost 6 bases, V lost 6 bases, and 10 bases had no gene match. The V gene's germline CDR1 is MNHEY and CDR2 SVGEGT. The CDR3 is CASSRSGTSGGGNEQFF. For the CDR3, the DNA is TGTGCCAGCAGCCGCTCCGGGACTAGCGGGGGTGGCAATGAGCAGTTCTTC.

This chain joins TRBV5-1 and TRBJ1-2; 9 nucleotides match TRBD1. Trimming at V came to 4 bases and at J to 2 bases, leaving 9 bases not matched to a gene. The length of the CDR3 is 16 residues. CDR1 is SGHRS, CDR2 YFSETQ, per germline. CDR3 amino acids: CASSPGQGHSNYGYTF. The CDR3, as DNA: TGCGCCAGCAGCCCGGGACAGGGCCATTCCAACTATGGCTACACCTTC.

The V gene is TRBV5-1, the J gene TRBJ2-7, with no clear D. Deletions cut 5 bases from V and 2 bases from J, with 17 bases between. The CDR3 is 15 amino acids. In germline, CDR1 is SGHRS, CDR2 YFSETQ. Here the CDR3 reads CASSSGSQFPYEQYF. Here the CDR3 DNA reads TGCGCCAGCAGTTCCGGGTCCCAATTCCCCTACGAGCAGTACTTC.

Note on this clone: Other DNA sequences in this sample translate to the same CDR3. V and J are TRBV6-5 and TRBJ2-2; 9 positions agree with TRBD1. There are 14 residues in the CDR3. Germline V CDR1 and CDR2: MNHEY, SVGAGI. V was clipped by 8 bases and J by 2 bases; unmatched bases: 3. The DNA of the CDR3 is TGTGCCAGCGGGGGACAGGGTAACACCGGGGAGCTGTTTTTT. Its protein is CASGGQGNTGELFF.